The 5 T cell receptor beta chains listed next were all sequenced from one sample in a study of blood T cell repertoires in COVID-19. This table comes from immunoSEQ multiplex PCR, and its TCRdb copy is limited to in-frame clones, with some not included. The repertoire includes about 480,000 clones, approximately 88% of them detected once, and around 1.9% sits in the top ten. Sequencing was carried out using PBMCs or T cells enriched from blood (not recorded which). The receptor set was obtained from a woman aged 40 to 49 who had recovered from COVID-19.

This chain uses TRBV5-6 with TRBJ1-1, with TRBD1 matching over 7 bases. Per the germline V gene, CDR1 is SGHDT and CDR2 is YYEEEE. After removal of 0 bases from V and 2 bases from J, the junction contained 7 bases not matched to a gene. The CDR3 is 16 amino acids. CDR3 sequence reads: CASSLGGGTVNTEAFF. CDR3 nucleotides: TGTGCCAGCAGCTTGGGTGGCGGGACAGTTAACACTGAAGCTTTCTTT. Using reference TRBV5-6 and TRBJ1-1 for the parts outside the CDR3, the full variable domain is DAGVTQSPTHLIKTRGQQVTLRCSPKSGHDTVSWYQQALGQGPQFIFQYYEEEERQRGNFPDRFSGHQFPNYSSELNVNALLLGDSALYLCASSLGGGTVNTEAFFGQGTRLTVV.

The gene calls are TRBV19 and TRBJ1-5, with 7 bases identical to TRBD1. J lost 5 bases, V lost 6 bases, and 13 bases had no gene match. The germline V gene has CDR1 LNHDA and CDR2 SQIVND (reference sequence). The CDR3 sequence is 16 residues long. CDR3 protein: CASSRSMTGRYQPQHF. In DNA form, the CDR3 reads TGTGCCAGTAGCCGCTCCATGACAGGGCGATATCAGCCCCAGCATTTT. Looking up the rest from reference TRBV19 and TRBJ1-5 gives the full variable domain: DGGITQSPKYLFRKEGQNVTLSCEQNLNHDAMYWYRQDPGQGLRLIYYSQIVNDFQKGDIAEGYSVSREKKESFPLTVTSAQKNPTAFYLCASSRSMTGRYQPQHFGDGTRLSIL.

Concerning this clone: It may be a read error: a sequence one base away is much more abundant. Here the CDR3 reads CASSTQGAYGYTF. As DNA, the CDR3 is TGTGCCAGCAGCACACAGGGGGCCTATGGCTACACCTTC. The genes are TRBV11-3 and TRBJ1-2; TRBD1 agrees at 9 bases. Germline CDR1 reads SGHNT; CDR2 reads YENEEA. V dropped 5 bases and J dropped 4; count of bases not matched to a gene: 2. The CDR3 totals 13 residues.

The chain carries TRBV21-1 and TRBJ2-7; the table's TRBD2 call for D was not verified on the DNA. TRBV21-1 is given as a pseudogene. This CDR3 is built from 14 residues. The CDR3 here is CASISTSGTYEQYF. CDR3 nucleotides: TGTGCCAGCATCTCGACTAGCGGGACCTACGAGCAGTACTTC.

There are a few counts of this clone. Germline is not matched at one junction end, which may reflect a read error. The chain links TRBV15 to TRBJ1-3; D is possibly TRBD1 (6 bases). The germline gives CDR1 LNHNV, CDR2 YYDKDF (reference sequence). The CDR3 consists of 15 residues. The CDR3 bases are TGTGCCACCAGCGGAGACAGGATTCCTGGAAACACCATATATTTT. Translating gives CATSGDRIPGNTIYF.